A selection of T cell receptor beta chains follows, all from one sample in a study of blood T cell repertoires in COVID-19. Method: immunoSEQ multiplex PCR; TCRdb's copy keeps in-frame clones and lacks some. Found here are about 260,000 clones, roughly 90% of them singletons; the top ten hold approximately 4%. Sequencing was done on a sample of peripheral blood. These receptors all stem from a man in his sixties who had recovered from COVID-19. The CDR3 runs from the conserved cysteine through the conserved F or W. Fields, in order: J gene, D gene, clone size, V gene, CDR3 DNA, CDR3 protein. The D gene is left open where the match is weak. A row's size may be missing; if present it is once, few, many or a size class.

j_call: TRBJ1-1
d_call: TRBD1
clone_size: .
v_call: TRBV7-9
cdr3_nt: TGTGCCAGCAGCAGAGACAGGGTCGCTGAAGCTTTCTTT
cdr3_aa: CASSRDRVAEAFF

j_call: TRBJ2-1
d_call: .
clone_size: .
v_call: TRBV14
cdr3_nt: TGTGCCAGCAGCCAAGGAAAAGAGTCCCACTACGGAGCCTCTGAGCAGTTCTTC
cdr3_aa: CASSQGKESHYGASEQFF

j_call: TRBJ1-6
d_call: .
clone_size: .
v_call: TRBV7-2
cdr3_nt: TGTGCCAGCAGCTCGGACAGCCGGAATTCACCCCTCCACTTT
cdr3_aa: CASSSDSRNSPLHF

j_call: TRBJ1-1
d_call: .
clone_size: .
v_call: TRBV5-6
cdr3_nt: TGTGCCAGCAGCTTGTCGGGGGTCAACACTGAAGCTTTCTTT
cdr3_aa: CASSLSGVNTEAFF

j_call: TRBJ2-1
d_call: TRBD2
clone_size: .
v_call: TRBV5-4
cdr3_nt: TGTGCCAGCAGCGACGGACTAGCTCCTAACAATGAGCAGTTCTTC
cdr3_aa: CASSDGLAPNNEQFF

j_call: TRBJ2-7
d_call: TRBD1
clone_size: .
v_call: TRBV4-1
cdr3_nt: TGCGCCAGCAGCCAAGACTTGGATACAGGGGCCTCCTACGAGCAGTACTTC
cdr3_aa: CASSQDLDTGASYEQYF

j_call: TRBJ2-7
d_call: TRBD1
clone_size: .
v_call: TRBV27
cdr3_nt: TGTGCCAGCAGAACCGGGACAGGGTCCTACGAGCAGTACTTC
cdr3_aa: CASRTGTGSYEQYF

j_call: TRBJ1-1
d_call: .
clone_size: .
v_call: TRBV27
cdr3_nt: TGTGCCAGCGTAACGTTCGGGGGAGGTTTCACTGAAGCTTTCTTT
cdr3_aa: CASVTFGGGFTEAFF

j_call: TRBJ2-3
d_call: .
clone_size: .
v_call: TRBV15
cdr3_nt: TGTGCCACCAGCAGATCGGGGGACCGAACAGATACGCAGTATTTT
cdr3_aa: CATSRSGDRTDTQYF

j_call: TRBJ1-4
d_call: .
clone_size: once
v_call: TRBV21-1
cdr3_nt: TGTGCCAGCAGCAAATACGGGAATGAAAAACTGTTTTTT
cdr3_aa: CASSKYGNEKLFF

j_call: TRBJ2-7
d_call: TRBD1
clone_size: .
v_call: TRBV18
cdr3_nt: TGTGCCAGCTCACCGACAGGGCAATCCTACGAGCAGTACTTC
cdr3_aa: CASSPTGQSYEQYF

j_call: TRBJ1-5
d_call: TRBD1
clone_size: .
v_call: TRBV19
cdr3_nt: TGTGCCAGTAGTATATTGGGGACAGGTTTCGGAAATCAGCCCCAGCATTTT
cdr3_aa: CASSILGTGFGNQPQHF

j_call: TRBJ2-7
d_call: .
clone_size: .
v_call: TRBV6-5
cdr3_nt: TGTGCCAGCAGTTACAGGGGCGCCTACGAGCAGTACTTC
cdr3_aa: CASSYRGAYEQYF

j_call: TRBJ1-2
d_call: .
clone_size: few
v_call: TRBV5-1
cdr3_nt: TGCGCCAGCAGCTTGGCGACAGCCCGGAGTAGTGGCTACACCTTC
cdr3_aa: CASSLATARSSGYTF

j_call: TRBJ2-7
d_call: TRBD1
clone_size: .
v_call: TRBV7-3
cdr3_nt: TGTGCCAGCAGTTCCCGGGGACAGGGTTACGAGCAGTACTTC
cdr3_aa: CASSSRGQGYEQYF

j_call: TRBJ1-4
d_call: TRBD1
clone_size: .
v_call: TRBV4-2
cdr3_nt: TGTGCCAGCAGCCAACTCGACAGGGGAGATCATGAAAAACTGTTTTTT
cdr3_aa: CASSQLDRGDHEKLFF